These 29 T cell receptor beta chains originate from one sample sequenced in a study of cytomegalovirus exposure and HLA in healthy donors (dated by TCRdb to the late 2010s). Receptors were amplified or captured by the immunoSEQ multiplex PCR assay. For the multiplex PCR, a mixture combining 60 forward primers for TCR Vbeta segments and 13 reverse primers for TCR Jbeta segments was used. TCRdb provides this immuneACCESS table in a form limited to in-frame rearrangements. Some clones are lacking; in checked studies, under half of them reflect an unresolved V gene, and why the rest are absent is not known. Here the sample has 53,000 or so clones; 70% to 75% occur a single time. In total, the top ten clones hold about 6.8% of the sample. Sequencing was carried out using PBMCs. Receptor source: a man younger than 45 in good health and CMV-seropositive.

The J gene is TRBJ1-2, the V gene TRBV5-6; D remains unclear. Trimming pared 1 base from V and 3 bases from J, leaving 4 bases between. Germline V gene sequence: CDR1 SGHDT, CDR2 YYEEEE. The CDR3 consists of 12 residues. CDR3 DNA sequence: TGTGCCAGCAGCTTGACGGACTATGGCTACACCTTC. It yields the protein CASSLTDYGYTF.

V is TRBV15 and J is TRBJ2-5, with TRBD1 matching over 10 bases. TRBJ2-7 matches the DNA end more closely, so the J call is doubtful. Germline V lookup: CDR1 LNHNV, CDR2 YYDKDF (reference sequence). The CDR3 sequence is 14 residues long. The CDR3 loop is CATSRPGQGYEQYF. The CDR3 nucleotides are TGTGCCACCAGCAGACCGGGACAGGGGTACGAGCAGTACTTC.

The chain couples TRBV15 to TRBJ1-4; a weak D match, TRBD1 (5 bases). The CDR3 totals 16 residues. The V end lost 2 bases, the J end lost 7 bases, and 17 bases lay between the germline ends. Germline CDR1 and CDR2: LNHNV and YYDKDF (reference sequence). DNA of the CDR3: TGTGCCACCAGCAGAAAATCTAAGACAGTTTTTGAAAAACTGTTTTTT. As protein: CATSRKSKTVFEKLFF.

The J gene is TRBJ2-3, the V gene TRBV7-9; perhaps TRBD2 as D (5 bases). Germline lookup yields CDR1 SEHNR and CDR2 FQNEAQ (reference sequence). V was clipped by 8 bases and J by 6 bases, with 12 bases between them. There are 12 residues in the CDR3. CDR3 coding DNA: TGTGCCAGCCTCACTAGTGGGGATACGCAGTATTTT. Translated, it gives CASLTSGDTQYF.

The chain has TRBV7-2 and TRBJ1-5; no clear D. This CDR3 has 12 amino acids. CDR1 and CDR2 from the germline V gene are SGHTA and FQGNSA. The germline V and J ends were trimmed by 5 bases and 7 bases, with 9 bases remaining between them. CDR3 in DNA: TGTGCCAGCAGCCCCCCGGGGCAGCCCCAGCATTTT. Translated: CASSPPGQPQHF.

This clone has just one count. CDR3 sequence reads: CASSRGGGANTEAFF. The CDR3 DNA sequence: TGTGCCAGCAGCCGCGGGGGGGGCGCGAACACTGAAGCTTTCTTT. This rearrangement joins TRBV7-3 to TRBJ1-1, with a possible D match to TRBD1 (6 bases). There are 15 residues in the CDR3. V lost 5 bases and J 1 base, leaving 14 bases between the germline ends. The germline gives CDR1 SGHTA, CDR2 FQGTGA.

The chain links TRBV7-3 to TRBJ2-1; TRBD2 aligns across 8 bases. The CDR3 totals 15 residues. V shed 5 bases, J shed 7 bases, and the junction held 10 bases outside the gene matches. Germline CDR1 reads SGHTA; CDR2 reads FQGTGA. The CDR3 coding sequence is TGTGCCAGCAGCGACGACGGGGGGGATTGGAATGAGCAGTTCTTC. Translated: CASSDDGGDWNEQFF.

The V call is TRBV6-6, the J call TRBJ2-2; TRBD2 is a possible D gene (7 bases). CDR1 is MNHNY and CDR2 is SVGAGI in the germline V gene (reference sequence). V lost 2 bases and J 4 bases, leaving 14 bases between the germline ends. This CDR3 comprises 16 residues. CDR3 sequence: CASSYPGGKGTGELFF. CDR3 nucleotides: TGTGCCAGCAGTTACCCGGGGGGCAAGGGCACCGGGGAGCTGTTTTTT.

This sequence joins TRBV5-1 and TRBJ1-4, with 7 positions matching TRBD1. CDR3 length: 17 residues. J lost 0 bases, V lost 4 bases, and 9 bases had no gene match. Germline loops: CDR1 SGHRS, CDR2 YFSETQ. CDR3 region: CASSPGTALTTNEKLFF. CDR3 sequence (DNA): TGCGCCAGCAGCCCGGGGACAGCCCTTACAACTAATGAAAAACTGTTTTTT.

Here the CDR3 DNA reads TGTGCCAGCAGCTTGGTGGGGCGTGATGAAAAACTGTTTTTT. Its translation is CASSLVGRDEKLFF. This chain links TRBV5-4 with TRBJ1-4; possibly TRBD1 for D (5 bases). The CDR3 totals 14 residues. CDR1 and CDR2 (germline): SGHNT, YYREEE (reference sequence). V was clipped by 0 bases and J by 6 bases, with 9 bases between them.

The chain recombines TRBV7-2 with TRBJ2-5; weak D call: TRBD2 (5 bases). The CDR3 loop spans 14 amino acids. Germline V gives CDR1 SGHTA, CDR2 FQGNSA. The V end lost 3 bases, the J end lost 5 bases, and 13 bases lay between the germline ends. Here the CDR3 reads CASSFSAPRETQYF. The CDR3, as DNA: TGTGCCAGCAGCTTTAGCGCCCCCCGGGAGACCCAGTACTTC. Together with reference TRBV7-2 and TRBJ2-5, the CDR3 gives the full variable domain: GAGVSQSPSNKVTEKGKDVELRCDPISGHTALYWYRQSLGQGLEFLIYFQGNSAPDKSGLPSDRFSAERTGGSVSTLTIQRTQQEDSAVYLCASSFSAPRETQYFGPGTRLLVL.

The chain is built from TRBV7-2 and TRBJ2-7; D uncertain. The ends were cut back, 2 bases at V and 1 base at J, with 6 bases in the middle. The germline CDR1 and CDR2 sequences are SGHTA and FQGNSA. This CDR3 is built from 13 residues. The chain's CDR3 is CASSLSQSYEQYF. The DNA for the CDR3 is TGTGCCAGCAGCTTAAGTCAGTCCTACGAGCAGTACTTC.

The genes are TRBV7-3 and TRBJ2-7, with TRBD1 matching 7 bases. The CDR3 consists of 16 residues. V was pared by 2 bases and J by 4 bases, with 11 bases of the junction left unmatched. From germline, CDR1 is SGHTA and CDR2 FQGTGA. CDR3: CASSLGTSQGVYEQYF. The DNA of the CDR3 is TGTGCCAGCAGCTTAGGCACATCCCAGGGGGTTTACGAGCAGTACTTC. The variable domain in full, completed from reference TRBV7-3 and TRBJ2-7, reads GAGVSQTPSNKVTEKGKYVELRCDPISGHTALYWYRQSLGQGPEFLIYFQGTGAADDSGLPNDRFFAVRPEGSVSTLKIQRTERGDSAVYLCASSLGTSQGVYEQYFGPGTRLTVT.

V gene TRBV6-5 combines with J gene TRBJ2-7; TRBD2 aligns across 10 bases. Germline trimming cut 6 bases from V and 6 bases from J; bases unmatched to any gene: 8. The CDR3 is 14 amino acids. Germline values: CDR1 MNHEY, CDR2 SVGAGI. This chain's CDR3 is CASRQTGLAVEQYF. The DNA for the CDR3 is TGTGCCAGCAGGCAGACCGGACTAGCGGTCGAGCAGTACTTC.

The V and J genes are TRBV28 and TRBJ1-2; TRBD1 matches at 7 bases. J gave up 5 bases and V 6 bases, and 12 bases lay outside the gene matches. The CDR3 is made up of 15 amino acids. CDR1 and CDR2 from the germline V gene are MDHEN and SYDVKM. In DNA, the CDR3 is TGTGCCAGCAGAGAGACCGGACAGGATCGTTATGGCTACACCTTC. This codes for CASRETGQDRYGYTF.

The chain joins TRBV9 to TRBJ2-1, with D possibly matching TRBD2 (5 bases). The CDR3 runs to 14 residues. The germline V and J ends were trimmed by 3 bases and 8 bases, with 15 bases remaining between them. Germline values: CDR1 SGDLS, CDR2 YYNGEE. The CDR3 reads CASSADLEVDEQFF. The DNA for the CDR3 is TGTGCCAGCAGCGCGGACCTGGAGGTCGATGAGCAGTTCTTC. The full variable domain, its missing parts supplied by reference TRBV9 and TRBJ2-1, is DSGVTQTPKHLITATGQRVTLRCSPRSGDLSVYWYQQSLDQGLQFLIQYYNGEERAKGNILERFSAQQFPDLHSELNLSSLELGDSALYFCASSADLEVDEQFFGPGTRLTVL.

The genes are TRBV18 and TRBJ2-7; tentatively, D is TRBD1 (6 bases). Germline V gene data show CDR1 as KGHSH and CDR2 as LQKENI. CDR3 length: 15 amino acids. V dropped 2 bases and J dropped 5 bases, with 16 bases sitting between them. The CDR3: CASSPKQGPMNEQYF. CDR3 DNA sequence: TGTGCCAGCTCACCAAAACAGGGTCCTATGAACGAGCAGTACTTC.

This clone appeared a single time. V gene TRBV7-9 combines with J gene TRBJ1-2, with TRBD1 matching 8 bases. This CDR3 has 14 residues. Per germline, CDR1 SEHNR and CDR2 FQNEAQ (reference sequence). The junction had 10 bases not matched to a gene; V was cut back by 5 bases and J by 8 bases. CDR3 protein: CASSLATGVQGYTF. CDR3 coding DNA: TGTGCCAGCAGCCTTGCGACAGGGGTTCAAGGCTACACCTTC. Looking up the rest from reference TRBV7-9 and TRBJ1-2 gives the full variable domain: DTGVSQNPRHKITKRGQNVTFRCDPISEHNRLYWYRQTLGQGPEFLTYFQNEAQLEKSRLLSDRFSAERPKGSFSTLEIQRTEQGDSAMYLCASSLATGVQGYTFGSGTRLTVV.

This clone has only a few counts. As DNA, the CDR3 is TGCGCCAGCAGTCAGGACAGGGGAGATACGCAGTATTTT. This sequence encodes CASSQDRGDTQYF. The rearrangement uses TRBV5-1 and TRBJ2-3; 9 bases line up with TRBD1. Looked up from germline, CDR1 is SGHRS and CDR2 is YFSETQ. The V and J ends lost 5 bases and 5 bases, in that order; junction bases with no gene match: 3. There are 13 residues in the CDR3.

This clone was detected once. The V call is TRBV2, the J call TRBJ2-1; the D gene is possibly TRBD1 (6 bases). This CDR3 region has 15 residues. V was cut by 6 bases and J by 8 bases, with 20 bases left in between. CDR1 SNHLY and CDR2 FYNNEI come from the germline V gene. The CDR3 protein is CASRKYGTSNDEQFF. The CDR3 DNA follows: TGTGCCAGCAGGAAATATGGGACATCGAATGATGAGCAGTTCTTC. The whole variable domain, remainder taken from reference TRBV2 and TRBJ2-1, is EPEVTQTPSHQVTQMGQEVILRCVPISNHLYFYWYRQILGQKVEFLVSFYNNEISEKSEIFDDQFSVERPDGSNFTLKIRSTKLEDSAMYFCASRKYGTSNDEQFFGPGTRLTVL.

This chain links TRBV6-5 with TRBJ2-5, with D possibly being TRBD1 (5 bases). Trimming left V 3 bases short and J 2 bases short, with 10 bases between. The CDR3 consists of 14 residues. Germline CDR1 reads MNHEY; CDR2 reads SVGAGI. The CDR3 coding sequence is TGTGCCAGCAGTTATAAGGACATTCAAGAGACCCAGTACTTC. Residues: CASSYKDIQETQYF.

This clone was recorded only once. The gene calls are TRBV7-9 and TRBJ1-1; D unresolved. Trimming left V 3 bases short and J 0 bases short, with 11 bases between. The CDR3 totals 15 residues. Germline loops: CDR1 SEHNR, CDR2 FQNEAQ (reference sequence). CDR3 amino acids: CASSLQTIMNTEAFF. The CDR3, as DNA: TGTGCCAGCAGCTTGCAGACTATTATGAACACTGAAGCTTTCTTT.

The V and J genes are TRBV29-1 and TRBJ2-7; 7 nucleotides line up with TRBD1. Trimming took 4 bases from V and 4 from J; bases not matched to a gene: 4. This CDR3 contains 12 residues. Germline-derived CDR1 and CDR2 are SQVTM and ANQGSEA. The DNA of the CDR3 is TGCAGCGTTGCAGCCAGGGGGTACGAGCAGTACTTC. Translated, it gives CSVAARGYEQYF.

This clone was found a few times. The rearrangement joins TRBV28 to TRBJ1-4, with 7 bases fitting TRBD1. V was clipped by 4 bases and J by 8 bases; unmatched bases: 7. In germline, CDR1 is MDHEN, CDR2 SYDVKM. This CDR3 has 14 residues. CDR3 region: CASSSTGVGEKLFF. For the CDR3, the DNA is TGTGCCAGCAGTTCCACAGGGGTGGGCGAAAAACTGTTTTTT.

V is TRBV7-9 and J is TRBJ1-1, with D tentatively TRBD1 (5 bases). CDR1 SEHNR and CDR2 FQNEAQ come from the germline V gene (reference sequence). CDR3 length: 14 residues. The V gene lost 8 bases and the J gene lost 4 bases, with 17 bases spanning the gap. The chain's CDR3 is CASGEGSGGTEAFF. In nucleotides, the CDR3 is TGTGCCAGCGGCGAAGGCTCCGGGGGCACTGAAGCTTTCTTT.

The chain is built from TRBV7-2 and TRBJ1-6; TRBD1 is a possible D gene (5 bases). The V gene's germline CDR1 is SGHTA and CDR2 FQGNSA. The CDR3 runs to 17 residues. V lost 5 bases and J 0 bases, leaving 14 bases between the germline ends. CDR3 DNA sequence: TGTGCCAGCAGCCCCGACAGCCACAACTCCTATAATTCACCCCTCCACTTT. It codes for CASSPDSHNSYNSPLHF.

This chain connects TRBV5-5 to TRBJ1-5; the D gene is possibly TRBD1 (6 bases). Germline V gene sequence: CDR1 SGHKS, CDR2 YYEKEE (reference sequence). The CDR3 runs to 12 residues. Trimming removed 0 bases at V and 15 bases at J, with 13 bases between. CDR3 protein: CASSLEGDKRHF. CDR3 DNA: TGTGCCAGCAGCTTGGAGGGGGACAAACGGCATTTT.

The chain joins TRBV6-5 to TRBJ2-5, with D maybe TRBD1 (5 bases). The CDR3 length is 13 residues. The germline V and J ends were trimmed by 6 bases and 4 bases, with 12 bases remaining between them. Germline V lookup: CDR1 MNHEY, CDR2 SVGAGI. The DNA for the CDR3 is TGTGCCAGCAGATCCCCTGGGGCAGAGACCCAGTACTTC. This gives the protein CASRSPGAETQYF.

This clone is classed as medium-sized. For the CDR3, the DNA is TGTGCCAGCAGTTTTGGAGGTAGGGGGGCCAACGTCCTGACTTTC. Its translation is CASSFGGRGANVLTF. The gene calls are TRBV28 and TRBJ2-6; D may be TRBD2 (5 bases). The germline CDR1 and CDR2 sequences are MDHEN and SYDVKM. The CDR3 consists of 15 residues. Deletions cut 3 bases from V and 4 bases from J, with 10 bases between. Combining the CDR3 with reference TRBV28 and TRBJ2-6 gives the whole variable domain DVKVTQSSRYLVKRTGEKVFLECVQDMDHENMFWYRQDPGLGLRLIYFSYDVKMKEKGDIPEGYSVSREKKERFSLILESASTNQTSMYLCASSFGGRGANVLTFGAGSRLTVL.